These 27 T cell receptor beta chains were sequenced from one sample in a study of cytomegalovirus exposure and HLA in healthy donors. Primers: 60 Vbeta forward and 13 Jbeta reverse. Produced via immunoSEQ multiplex PCR; TCRdb's table is partial and in-frame only. There are around 200,000 clones in the sample; about 83% occur only once, and approximately 1.5% lies in the top ten. Material for sequencing was PBMCs. The receptor source for this set is a girl aged 5-17 years in good health and CMV-seronegative.

This chain uses TRBV7-6 with TRBJ1-2; weak D call: TRBD1 (5 bases). This CDR3 region has 17 residues. Germline CDR1 and CDR2: SGHVS and FNYEAQ. Between the trimmed V and J ends, which lost 5 bases and 0 bases, there was a span of 19 bases. CDR3 region: CASSPGTGVITNYGYTF. The CDR3 DNA reads TGTGCCAGCAGCCCGGGCACAGGCGTCATTACTAACTATGGCTACACCTTC.

Details on this clone: Its ends do not fully match the called genes, so a read error is possible. The chain recombines TRBV7-7 with TRBJ1-5, with a weak D call TRBD1 (5 bases). Germline V lookup: CDR1 SSHAT, CDR2 FNYEAQ (reference sequence). There are 14 residues in the CDR3. The CDR3 here is CASSLRQYPQPQHF. The DNA of the CDR3 is TGTGCTAGCAGCCTTAGACAGTATCCTCAGCCCCAGCATTTT.

V gene TRBV23-1 combines with J gene TRBJ2-7, with a tentative D call TRBD2 (5 bases). TRBV23-1 is flagged as an ORF with uncertain function. V was trimmed by 7 bases and J by 3 bases, leaving 16 bases between them. The CDR3 runs 14 residues. In DNA form, the CDR3 reads TGCGCCAGCACTCTCCTGCGGGTCTGCTACGAGCAGTACTTC. Translated, it gives CASTLLRVCYEQYF.

This chain joins TRBV25-1 and TRBJ2-1; TRBD2 might be the D (5 bases). The CDR3 has 17 amino acids. Trimming cost V 3 bases and J 10 bases, with 25 bases left between them. Germline CDR1 MGHDK, CDR2 SYGVNS. CDR3 sequence reads: CASSDPKLLAKREEQFF. The CDR3 coding sequence is TGTGCCAGCAGTGACCCCAAACTCCTGGCTAAGAGGGAGGAGCAGTTCTTC.

The chain is built from TRBV19 and TRBJ2-2; tentatively, D is TRBD1 (5 bases). CDR1 LNHDA and CDR2 SQIVND come from the germline V gene (reference sequence). This CDR3 region has 14 residues. Deletions cut 8 bases from V and 2 bases from J, with 12 bases between. This chain's CDR3 is CASGNGHNTGELFF. CDR3 in DNA: TGTGCCAGTGGAAATGGACACAACACCGGGGAGCTGTTTTTT.

The chain employs TRBV28 and TRBJ2-5, with 7 bases lining up with TRBD2. There are 15 residues in the CDR3. Trimming took 2 bases from V and 5 from J; bases not matched to a gene: 8. CDR1 and CDR2 from the germline V gene are MDHEN and SYDVKM. The DNA of the CDR3 is TGTGCCAGCAGTTTAACGTGGGAGGGCCGGGAGACCCAGTACTTC. Its translation: CASSLTWEGRETQYF.

The V and J genes are TRBV7-9 and TRBJ2-5; possibly TRBD2 for D (5 bases). V dropped 5 bases and J dropped 0 bases, with 10 bases sitting between them. Germline V gene data show CDR1 as SEHNR and CDR2 as FQNEAQ (reference sequence). The CDR3 consists of 14 residues. CDR3 bases: TGTGCCAGCAGCCCTTGGGAGTACCAAGAGACCCAGTACTTC. Protein product: CASSPWEYQETQYF.

The rearrangement links TRBV10-1 to TRBJ1-5, with a tentative D call TRBD1 (5 bases). Germline V CDR1 and CDR2: WNHNN, SYGVQD (reference sequence). V gave up 7 bases and J gave up 7 bases, with 8 bases separating them. The CDR3 has 11 amino acids. CDR3 sequence reads: CASTRQQPQHF. The CDR3 coding sequence is TGCGCCAGCACCCGACAGCAGCCCCAGCATTTT.

The V gene is TRBV5-6, the J gene TRBJ2-1, with TRBD2 matching 8 bases. J was trimmed by 0 bases and V by 2 bases; bases with no gene match: 4. In germline, CDR1 is SGHDT, CDR2 YYEEEE. CDR3 length: 16 amino acids. The CDR3: CASSLASGYSYNEQFF. CDR3 DNA sequence: TGTGCCAGCAGCTTAGCTAGCGGGTACTCCTACAATGAGCAGTTCTTC.

This clone was detected once. This chain uses TRBV6-5 with TRBJ1-4; no reliable D call. The CDR3 is made up of 16 amino acids. With 0 bases removed from V and 4 bases from J, the gap between germline ends came to 12 bases. The germline V gene has CDR1 MNHEY and CDR2 SVGAGI. The DNA for the CDR3 is TGTGCCAGCAGTTACTCGCAGCGCCCCGTTAATGAAAAACTGTTTTTT. Residues: CASSYSQRPVNEKLFF.

The chain has TRBV28 and TRBJ2-3; 10 bases map to TRBD2. Trimming took 2 bases from V and 4 from J; bases not matched to a gene: 6. CDR3 length: 16 amino acids. Looked up from germline, CDR1 is MDHEN and CDR2 is SYDVKM. This chain's CDR3 is CASSLVTLAGADTQYF. CDR3 DNA: TGTGCCAGCAGTTTAGTTACGCTAGCGGGAGCAGATACGCAGTATTTT.

The table lists this clone with a few counts. The genes are TRBV4-1 and TRBJ2-7, with D possibly matching TRBD1 (6 bases). CDR1 and CDR2 (germline): MGHRA, YSYEKL. Trimming took off 6 bases at V and 4 bases at J, with 13 bases between the two ends. This CDR3 comprises 13 residues. The CDR3 nucleotides are TGCGCCAGCAGTCTACAGGGCTCTTACGAGCAGTACTTC. It translates to CASSLQGSYEQYF.

Of note for this clone: The junction differs from germline at one of its ends, possibly a read error. The rearrangement joins TRBV7-9 to TRBJ1-2; 8 nucleotides line up with TRBD1. Germline-derived CDR1 and CDR2 are SEHNR and FQNEAQ (reference sequence). The CDR3 is 12 amino acids. CDR3 sequence (DNA): TGTTCCAGCAGACAGGGGCCCACTGGCTACACCTTC. This sequence encodes CSSRQGPTGYTF.

This clone was observed a handful of times. The genes are TRBV6-1 and TRBJ2-7, with D perhaps matching TRBD1 (6 bases). CDR1 is MNHNS and CDR2 is SASEGT in the germline V gene. The CDR3 totals 13 residues. The ends were cut back, 8 bases at V and 4 bases at J, with 15 bases in the middle. CDR3 sequence reads: CASGPGHRYEQYF. The CDR3 nucleotides read TGTGCCAGCGGGCCGGGACATCGGTACGAGCAGTACTTC.

The genes are TRBV6-4 and TRBJ2-3, with TRBD2 matching 8 bases. V was pared by 0 bases and J by 3 bases, with 5 bases of the junction left unmatched. CDR3 length equals 16 residues. The V gene's germline CDR1 is MRHNA and CDR2 SNTAGT. The CDR3, as DNA: TGTGCCAGCAGTGACTCAGCGGGAGCGGGGACAGATACGCAGTATTTT. Amino acid sequence: CASSDSAGAGTDTQYF.

With respect to this clone: This same CDR3 is encoded by further DNA sequences in the sample. V is TRBV5-4 and J is TRBJ1-4; no reliable D call. V was clipped by 4 bases and J by 0 bases, with 7 bases between them. The length of the CDR3 is 14 residues. Germline lookup yields CDR1 SGHNT and CDR2 YYREEE (reference sequence). This chain's CDR3 is CASSLAATNEKLFF. CDR3 nucleotide sequence: TGTGCCAGCAGCCTGGCTGCAACTAATGAAAAACTGTTTTTT.

This clone was seen once. This rearrangement joins TRBV4-1 to TRBJ1-1; D might be TRBD1 (5 bases). V gave up 0 bases and J gave up 2 bases, with 13 bases separating them. Germline CDR1 reads MGHRA; CDR2 reads YSYEKL. This CDR3 has 16 residues. CDR3 bases: TGCGCCAGCAGCCAAGACCCGGGGGGGGGAAACACTGAAGCTTTCTTT. Translating gives CASSQDPGGGNTEAFF.

V is TRBV4-1 and J is TRBJ1-4; D is uncertain. The CDR3 runs 15 residues. Germline CDR1 and CDR2: MGHRA and YSYEKL. Trimming removed 1 base from V and 1 base from J, with 7 bases in between. This CDR3 is CASSQVSETNEKLFF. The CDR3 DNA follows: TGCGCCAGCAGCCAAGTTTCAGAAACTAATGAAAAACTGTTTTTT.

V usage is TRBV25-1 and J usage is TRBJ2-3, with D unclear. V lost 4 bases, J lost 8 bases, and 7 bases lay in between. This CDR3 has 11 amino acids. From germline, CDR1 is MGHDK and CDR2 SYGVNS. The CDR3 nucleotides read TGTGCCAGCAGTGTAACGGGTACGCAGTATTTT. It translates to CASSVTGTQYF.

A word on this clone: The germline gene is not matched at one end of the junction; a read error may be the cause. This rearrangement joins TRBV18 to TRBJ1-3; unclear D gene. Germline assignment: CDR1 KGHSH and CDR2 LQKENI. CDR3 length equals 15 residues. CDR3 nucleotide sequence: TGTGCCAACTCACCACTTGGGCAGAGTGGAAACACCATATATTTT. This sequence encodes CANSPLGQSGNTIYF. The full variable domain, completed using reference TRBV18 and TRBJ1-3, is NAGVMQNPRHLVRRRGQEARLRCSPMKGHSHVYWYRQLPEEGLKFMVYLQKENIIDESGMPKERFSAEFPKEGPSILRIQQVVRGDSAAYFCANSPLGQSGNTIYFGEGSWLTVV.

The chain carries TRBV28 and TRBJ1-6, with 7 bases fitting TRBD1. CDR3 length equals 16 residues. Germline loops: CDR1 MDHEN, CDR2 SYDVKM. Losses at the gene ends were 8 bases for V and 0 bases for J; bases not matched to a gene: 7. The CDR3 region has the DNA TGTGCCAGCCTAGCAGGGGGAAACTCCTATAATTCACCCCTCCACTTT. It translates to CASLAGGNSYNSPLHF.

The V call is TRBV5-1, the J call TRBJ2-5, with 13 bases identical to TRBD2. CDR3 size: 16 residues. The germline CDR1 and CDR2 sequences are SGHRS and YFSETQ. Trimming at V came to 5 bases and at J to 2 bases, leaving 6 bases not matched to a gene. CDR3 DNA sequence: TGCGCCAGCAGTCGTGGACTAGCGGGGGAGCAAGAGACCCAGTACTTC. Translation: CASSRGLAGEQETQYF.

The CDR3 DNA reads as TGTGCCAGCAGCTTAGTTAGCGCATCCCAGCATTTT. It codes for CASSLVSASQHF. The gene calls are TRBV11-3 and TRBJ1-5; D gene uncertain. The CDR3 runs 12 residues. Trimming removed 1 base from V and 11 bases from J, with 9 bases in between. Looked up from germline, CDR1 is SGHNT and CDR2 is YENEEA. Using reference TRBV11-3 and TRBJ1-5 for the parts outside the CDR3, the full variable domain is EAGVVQSPRYKIIEKKQPVAFWCNPISGHNTLYWYLQNLGQGPELLIRYENEEAVDDSQLPKDRFSAERLKGVDSTLKIQPAELGDSAVYLCASSLVSASQHFGDGTRLSIL.

This clone was seen a few times. This chain joins TRBV10-1 and TRBJ2-7, with TRBD2 matching 9 bases. CDR1 is WNHNN and CDR2 is SYGVQD in the germline V gene (reference sequence). CDR3 length: 16 amino acids. The junction had 7 bases not matched to a gene; V was cut back by 1 base and J by 3 bases. This CDR3 is CASSEWREGRFYEQYF. The CDR3 DNA reads as TGCGCCAGCAGTGAGTGGCGGGAGGGCCGGTTCTACGAGCAGTACTTC.

The chain links TRBV5-5 to TRBJ1-3; a possible D gene is TRBD1 (5 bases). Germline V lookup: CDR1 SGHKS, CDR2 YYEKEE (reference sequence). This CDR3 has 17 residues. V lost 1 base, J lost 4 bases, and 18 bases lay in between. The CDR3, as DNA: TGTGCCAGCAGCTTGATCCAGCGCAGGGCTTCGGGAAACACCATATATTTT. This codes for CASSLIQRRASGNTIYF.

The rearrangement uses TRBV19 and TRBJ1-3, with a weak D call TRBD1 (6 bases). V was shortened by 5 bases and J by 3 bases, with 17 bases between the two germline ends. The CDR3 length is 16 residues. Germline lookup yields CDR1 LNHDA and CDR2 SQIVND (reference sequence). CDR3 bases: TGTGCCAGTAGTCCAGGGGATATCGGCTTTGGAAACACCATATATTTT. Its protein product is CASSPGDIGFGNTIYF.

This chain links TRBV28 with TRBJ1-2; 8 bases are shared with TRBD1. Germline V gives CDR1 MDHEN, CDR2 SYDVKM. The CDR3 runs to 15 residues. With 5 bases clipped from V and 4 bases from J, the junction kept 9 bases outside the gene matches. The CDR3 here is CASSDPGQGSYGYTF. The CDR3, as DNA: TGTGCCAGCAGTGACCCTGGACAGGGAAGCTATGGCTACACCTTC.